This T cell receptor beta chain was recovered during a study of identical twins. This clonotype was counted at least ten times. TCRdb recomputed calls from the 5' RACE reads with MiXCR, one row per CDR3 protein. Found here are about 690,000 distinct CDR3 sequences, less than 7% of them singletons; the top ten hold roughly 1.8%. This CDR3 has 15 amino acids. The V and J ends lost 5 bases and 2 bases, in that order; junction bases with no gene match: 3. Sequencing used naive T cells sorted from blood. The receptor comes from a man aged 18-30 years in good health. V gene TRBV12-3 or TRBV12-4 combines with J gene TRBJ2-3; 11 nucleotides align to TRBD2. CDR3 loop: CASSETSGVTDTQYF. The CDR3 DNA is TGTGCCAGCAGTGAGACTAGCGGGGTCACAGATACGCAGTATTTT.